The source of this T cell receptor (beta chain) is a study of blood T cell repertoires in COVID-19. About the study: All recovered Cohort 3 donors got two negative PCRs, got clearance, or saw symptom resolution. The analysed material was cDNA or gDNA that came from T cells, B-cell-depleted T cells, or PBMCs.

Here immunoSEQ multiplex PCR was the method, and the copy in TCRdb shows in-frame clones only, minus some. Of about 170,000 clones detected, roughly 85% appear once; the ten largest clones hold roughly 20%. Participants reported their clinical history, and cohort assignment relied on those reports. The CDR3 runs 14 residues. The germline CDR1 and CDR2 sequences are MDHEN and SYDVKM. V was trimmed by 5 bases and J by 7 bases, leaving 15 bases between them. The origin of this receptor is a woman between 70 and 85 years old in a cohort exposed to, infected with or recovered from COVID-19 (not recorded which). This sequence joins TRBV28 and TRBJ1-5; D perhaps matches TRBD1 (5 bases). The sequencing input was PBMCs or T cells enriched from blood (not recorded which). The CDR3 reads CASSRNQGVQPQHF. The DNA for the CDR3 is TGTGCCAGCAGTAGAAATCAGGGTGTCCAGCCCCAGCATTTT. Variable domain in full (rest from reference TRBV28 and TRBJ1-5): DVKVTQSSRYLVKRTGEKVFLECVQDMDHENMFWYRQDPGLGLRLIYFSYDVKMKEKGDIPEGYSVSREKKERFSLILESASTNQTSMYLCASSRNQGVQPQHFGDGTRLSIL.